The 6 T cell receptor beta chains below come from one sample, sequenced in a study of blood T cell repertoires in COVID-19. The data were produced by immunoSEQ multiplex PCR, yet TCRdb's version contains in-frame clones alone and is incomplete. The sample lists hundreds of thousands of clones; 90% to 95% were seen once. Sequencing was carried out using peripheral blood. The receptor source for this set is a woman younger than 30 who had recovered from COVID-19.

This sequence joins TRBV7-2 and TRBJ2-1, with 11 bases fitting TRBD2. V gave up 2 bases and J gave up 12 bases; unmatched junction bases: 15. Germline V lookup: CDR1 SGHTA, CDR2 FQGNSA. This CDR3 contains 17 residues. The CDR3 DNA follows: TGTGCCAGCAGCTTACTTACCCCGGGACTAGCGGCGAAAACGCAGTTCTTC. This translates into CASSLLTPGLAAKTQFF.

This chain connects TRBV11-2 to TRBJ2-4, with D perhaps matching TRBD1 (5 bases). Germline assignment: CDR1 SGHAT and CDR2 FQNNGV. V lost 1 base and J 9 bases, leaving 19 bases between the germline ends. The CDR3 spans 16 residues. In nucleotides, the CDR3 is TGTGCCAGCAGCTTAGGAACAGGTTACTCGATGGGCATTCAGTACTTC. Translation: CASSLGTGYSMGIQYF.

The chain is built from TRBV6-2 or TRBV6-3 and TRBJ2-5; D may be TRBD2 (6 bases). The germline CDR1 and CDR2 sequences are MNHEY and SVGEGT. This CDR3 spans 15 amino acids. The V end was cut by 5 bases, the J end by 4 bases, with 17 bases between. The chain's CDR3 is CASSNRRRGGETQYF. Written as DNA, the CDR3 is TGTGCCAGCAGTAATCGCAGGCGGGGAGGAGAGACCCAGTACTTC.

The chain is built from TRBV29-1 and TRBJ1-5; 10 bases map to TRBD1. CDR3 size: 13 residues. Losses at the gene ends were 6 bases for V and 5 bases for J; bases not matched to a gene: 4. Germline values: CDR1 SQVTM, CDR2 ANQGSEA. This CDR3 is CSVAGQGDQPQHF. Here the CDR3 DNA reads TGCAGCGTCGCCGGACAGGGGGATCAGCCCCAGCATTTT.

Points on this clone: A junction boundary mismatches the germline segment, possibly from a read error. The rearrangement joins TRBV7-2 to TRBJ2-3; a weak D match, TRBD2 (5 bases). CDR1 is SGHTA, CDR2 FQGNSA, per germline. The length of the CDR3 is 14 residues. The CDR3 here is CASSAGLRTDTQYF. The CDR3 nucleotides read TGTGCCAGCAGCGCCGGACTGCGCACTGATACGCAGTATTTT.

The chain is built from TRBV3-1 (or the pseudogene TRBV3-2) and TRBJ1-5, with 7 nucleotides matching TRBD1. V shed 0 bases, J shed 4 bases, and the junction held 9 bases outside the gene matches. Germline V gene sequence: CDR1 LGHDT, CDR2 YNNKEL (reference sequence). The CDR3 runs to 17 residues. CDR3 nucleotide sequence: TGTGCCAGCAGCCAAGATCCTTTTGGGACAGAAAATCAGCCCCAGCATTTT. Protein: CASSQDPFGTENQPQHF.